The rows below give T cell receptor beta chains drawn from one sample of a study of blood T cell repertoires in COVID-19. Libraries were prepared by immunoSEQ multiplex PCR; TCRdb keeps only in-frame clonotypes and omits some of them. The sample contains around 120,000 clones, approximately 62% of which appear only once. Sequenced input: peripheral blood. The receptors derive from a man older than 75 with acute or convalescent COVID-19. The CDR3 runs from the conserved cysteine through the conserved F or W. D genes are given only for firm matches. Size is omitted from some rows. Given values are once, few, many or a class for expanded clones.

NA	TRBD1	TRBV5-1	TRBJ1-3	TGCGCCAGCAGCCCTCCGGGACAGGGTGCTGGAAACACCATATATTTT	CASSPPGQGAGNTIYF
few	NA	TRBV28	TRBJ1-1	TGTGCCAGCAGTTTAGCCACAGTGGGTATCACTGAAGCTTTCTTT	CASSLATVGITEAFF
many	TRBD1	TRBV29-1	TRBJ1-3	TGCAGCGCCCGGGACAGTGGAAACACCATATATTTT	CSARDSGNTIYF
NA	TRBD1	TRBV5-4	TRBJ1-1	TGTGCCAGCAGCTTGGACAGGGGAGTTACTGAAGCTTTCTTT	CASSLDRGVTEAFF
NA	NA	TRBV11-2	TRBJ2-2	TGTGCCAGCAGCTTCCAGCGGAACACCGGGGAGCTGTTTTTT	CASSFQRNTGELFF
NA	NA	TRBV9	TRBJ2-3	TGTGCCAGCAGCGAGGCGGTGCGGGCTCGGGGCACAGATACGCAGTATTTT	CASSEAVRARGTDTQYF
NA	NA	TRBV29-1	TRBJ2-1	TGCAGCGTTGTACAGGGCGTAAATGAGCAGTTCTTC	CSVVQGVNEQFF
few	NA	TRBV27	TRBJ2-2	TGTGCCAGCGCCCACGAGGGCACCGGGGAGCTGTTTTTT	CASAHEGTGELFF
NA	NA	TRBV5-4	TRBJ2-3	TGTGCCAGCAGCAACCGCGCCCGGGACACAGATACGCAGTATTTT	CASSNRARDTDTQYF
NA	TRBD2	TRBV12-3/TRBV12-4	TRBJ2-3	TGTGCCAGCACCGGGACTAGCCAGTATTTT	CASTGTSQYF
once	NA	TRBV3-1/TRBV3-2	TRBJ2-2	TGTGCCAGCAGCCTTACTAATCAAGCGGGCGACACCGGGGAGCTGTTTTTT	CASSLTNQAGDTGELFF
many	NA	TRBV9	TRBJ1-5	TGTGCCAGCAGCCCTAGCGTTGGGGGGGGTCAGCCCCAGCATTTT	CASSPSVGGGQPQHF
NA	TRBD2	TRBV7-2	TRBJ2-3	TGTGCCAGCAGCGTCCCACCGGGACTACGCACAGATACGCAGTATTTT	CASSVPPGLRTDTQYF
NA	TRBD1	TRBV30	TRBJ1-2	TGTGCCTGGAGTCCGGGACAGGGGCTTCCCTATGGCTACACCTTC	CAWSPGQGLPYGYTF
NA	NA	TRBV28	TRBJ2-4	TGTGCCAGCAGTACCTCCCACAGGAGAGATCAGTACTTC	CASSTSHRRDQYF
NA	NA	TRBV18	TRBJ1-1	TGTGCCAGCTCACCAACGCAAGGGGTCACTGAAGCTTTCTTT	CASSPTQGVTEAFF
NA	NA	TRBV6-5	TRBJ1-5	TGTGCCAGCCTCCCGAGCGGGTCGAGCAATCAGCCCCAGCATTTT	CASLPSGSSNQPQHF
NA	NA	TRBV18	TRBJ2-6	TGTGCCAGCTCGAGCTCCACAGCCGGGGCCAACGTCCTGACTTTC	CASSSSTAGANVLTF
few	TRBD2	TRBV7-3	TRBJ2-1	TGTGCCAGCAGCTCCACTAGCGGGGTATACAATGAGCAGTTCTTC	CASSSTSGVYNEQFF
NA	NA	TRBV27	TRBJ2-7	TGTGCCAGCAGTCCTACTAGTAGCTCCTACGAGCAGTACTTC	CASSPTSSSYEQYF
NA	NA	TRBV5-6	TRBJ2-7	TGTGCCAGCAGCTTGGGCGAGTACGAGCAGTACTTC	CASSLGEYEQYF
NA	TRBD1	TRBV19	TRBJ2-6	TGTGCCAGTAGTGTAGGACAGGGGAACTCTGGGGCCAACGTCCTGACTTTC	CASSVGQGNSGANVLTF
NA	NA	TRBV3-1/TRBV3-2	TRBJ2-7	TGTGCCAGCAGCCAAGGACAAGCCTACGAGCAGTACTTC	CASSQGQAYEQYF
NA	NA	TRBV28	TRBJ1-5	TGTGCCAGCAGTTTAGGGTGGGCTCAGCCCCAGCATTTT	CASSLGWAQPQHF
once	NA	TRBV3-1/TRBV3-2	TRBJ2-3	TGTGCCAGCCGCGGTTTAAGCACAGATACGCAGTATTTT	CASRGLSTDTQYF
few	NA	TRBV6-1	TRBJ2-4	TGTGCCAGCAGTACAGTTTGGGACATTCAGTACTTC	CASSTVWDIQYF
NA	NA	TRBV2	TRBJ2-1	TGTGCCAGCAGTGTTTTCAGGGCCAATGAGCAGTTCTTC	CASSVFRANEQFF
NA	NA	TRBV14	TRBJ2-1	TGTGCCAGCAGCCAACTAGGATACAATGAGCAGTTCTTC	CASSQLGYNEQFF
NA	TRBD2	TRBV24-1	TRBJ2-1	TGTGCCACCAGTGATCGGGGACTAGCTAACAATGAGCAGTTCTTC	CATSDRGLANNEQFF
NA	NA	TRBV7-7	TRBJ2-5	TGTGCCAGCAGCGCAGCGGGACAAGGGTCCCAGTACTTC	CASSAAGQGSQYF
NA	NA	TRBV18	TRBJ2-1	TGTGCCAGCTCACCACCCGGACTACCCTACAATGAGCAGTTCTTC	CASSPPGLPYNEQFF
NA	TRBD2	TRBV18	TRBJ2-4	TGTGCCAGCTCACGGTCTCGGGAGGGCAAAAACATTCAGTACTTC	CASSRSREGKNIQYF
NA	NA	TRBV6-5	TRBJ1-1	TGTGCCAGCAGTTACTCGTCAGGGGTGAACACTGAAGCTTTCTTT	CASSYSSGVNTEAFF
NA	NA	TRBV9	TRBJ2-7	TGTGCCAGCAGCCCGGAGGGCAGGGAGGACGAGCAGTACTTC	CASSPEGREDEQYF
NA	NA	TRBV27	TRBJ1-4	TGTGCCAGCAGTTTTGGGGGCCCTAATGAAAAACTGTTTTTT	CASSFGGPNEKLFF
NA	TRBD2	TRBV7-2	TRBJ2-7	TGTGCCAGCAGCACTCAAGAAACTAGCGGGCTTTACGAGCAGTACTTC	CASSTQETSGLYEQYF
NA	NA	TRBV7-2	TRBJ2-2	TGTGCCAGCAGCACTCCCCAGGCTTTGTACACCGGGGAGCTGTTTTTT	CASSTPQALYTGELFF
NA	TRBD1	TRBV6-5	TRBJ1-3	TGTGCCAGCTCCCGGACAGGGGACGGGAACACCATATATTTT	CASSRTGDGNTIYF
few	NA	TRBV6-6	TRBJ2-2	TGTGCCAGCAGTTTCCAAACGAACACCGGGGAGCTGTTTTTT	CASSFQTNTGELFF
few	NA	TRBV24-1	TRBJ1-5	TGTGCCACCAGTGATCCCCGACAAGGCAGCAATCAGCCCCAGCATTTT	CATSDPRQGSNQPQHF
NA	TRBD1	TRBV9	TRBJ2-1	TGTGCCAGCAGCGTAGGTTTGGACAGGGGGCTCCCTGAGCAGTTCTTC	CASSVGLDRGLPEQFF
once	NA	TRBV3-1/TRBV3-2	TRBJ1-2	TGTGCCAGCAGCCGCGGGGGGTCGGGGGCGGATGGCTACACCTTC	CASSRGGSGADGYTF
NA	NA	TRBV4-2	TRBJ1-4	TGTGCCAGCAGCCAAGTTACGGGTGAAAAACTGTTTTTT	CASSQVTGEKLFF
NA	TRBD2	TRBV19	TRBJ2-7	TGTGCCAGTAGTCCCAGGCTAGCGGGATTAACCTACGAGCAGTACTTC	CASSPRLAGLTYEQYF
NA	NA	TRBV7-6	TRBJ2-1	TGTGCCAGCAGCTTAGTAGCCAATGAGCAGTTCTTC	CASSLVANEQFF